These T cell receptor beta chains were read from a single sample in a study of T cells in Graves' hyperthyroidism and ophthalmopathy. MiXCR was run by TCRdb on the multiplex PCR reads, yielding one entry per CDR3 protein. The sample has a few hundred thousand distinct CDR3 sequences, about 15% seen once. Sequenced input: blood. The receptor set was obtained from a woman under 40 with Graves' hyperthyroidism. Each CDR3 is given with its conserved first and last residue. The D gene is left open where the match is weak. Expanded clones get a size class; other rows say once, few or many, or leave the size out.

j_gene: TRBJ2-7
abundance: .
v_gene: TRBV9
d_gene: .
CDR3nt: TGTGCCAGCAGCGTAGAGATCGGCTCCACCTACGAGCAGTACTTC
CDR3aa: CASSVEIGSTYEQYF

j_gene: TRBJ1-2
abundance: few
v_gene: TRBV27
d_gene: TRBD1
CDR3nt: TGTGCCAGCAGTTTAAGGACAGGGGTAAAATATGGCTACACCTTC
CDR3aa: CASSLRTGVKYGYTF

j_gene: TRBJ2-2
abundance: few
v_gene: TRBV20-1
d_gene: .
CDR3nt: TGCAGTGCTAGAGATATAGGCAGGGCGGCGAACACCGGGGAGCTGTTTTTT
CDR3aa: CSARDIGRAANTGELFF

j_gene: TRBJ2-3
abundance: .
v_gene: TRBV5-1
d_gene: .
CDR3nt: TGCGCCAGCAGAGGGAGAATCATCACAGATGCGCAGTATTTT
CDR3aa: CASRGRIITDAQYF

j_gene: TRBJ2-2
abundance: many
v_gene: TRBV7-7
d_gene: .
CDR3nt: TGTGCCAGCAGCTTAGACTCCCCCTTCACCGGGGAGCTGTTTTTT
CDR3aa: CASSLDSPFTGELFF

j_gene: TRBJ2-1
abundance: once
v_gene: TRBV19
d_gene: .
CDR3nt: TGTGCCAGTAGCCCGAGACAGGCCTACAATGAGCAGTTCTTC
CDR3aa: CASSPRQAYNEQFF

j_gene: TRBJ1-1
abundance: many
v_gene: TRBV27
d_gene: .
CDR3nt: TGTGCCAGCAGTTTATTGGAGGGGGGAGGCACTGAAGCTTTCTTT
CDR3aa: CASSLLEGGGTEAFF

j_gene: TRBJ2-3
abundance: many
v_gene: TRBV5-1
d_gene: TRBD2
CDR3nt: TGCGCCAGCAGCAGACTAGCGACCACAGATACGCAGTATTTT
CDR3aa: CASSRLATTDTQYF

j_gene: TRBJ2-2
abundance: .
v_gene: TRBV30
d_gene: TRBD2
CDR3nt: TGTGCCTGGAGTCCGAACCGACTCGAACTAGCGGGATACTACACCGGGGAGCTGTTTTTT
CDR3aa: CAWSPNRLELAGYYTGELFF

j_gene: TRBJ2-3
abundance: many
v_gene: TRBV12-3/TRBV12-4
d_gene: TRBD1
CDR3nt: TGTGCCAGCAGTTTTGGAAAGACAGGGGGCGGCACAGATACGCAGTATTTT
CDR3aa: CASSFGKTGGGTDTQYF

j_gene: TRBJ1-2
abundance: few
v_gene: TRBV2
d_gene: .
CDR3nt: TGTGCCAGCAGCCTTCGGGAAGGGGGTAATGGCTACACCTTC
CDR3aa: CASSLREGGNGYTF

j_gene: TRBJ2-5
abundance: .
v_gene: TRBV15
d_gene: TRBD2
CDR3nt: TGTGCCACCAGCAGAGTCGGACTAGGAGGAGAGACCCAGTACTTC
CDR3aa: CATSRVGLGGETQYF

j_gene: TRBJ2-7
abundance: .
v_gene: TRBV9
d_gene: .
CDR3nt: TGTGCCAGCAGCGTAGATCAGGAGTCCTACGAGCAGTACTTC
CDR3aa: CASSVDQESYEQYF

j_gene: TRBJ2-4
abundance: .
v_gene: TRBV15
d_gene: .
CDR3nt: TGTGCCACCAGCAGCTCCTTACTAGCCAAAAACATTCAGTACTTC
CDR3aa: CATSSSLLAKNIQYF

j_gene: TRBJ2-3
abundance: .
v_gene: TRBV20-1
d_gene: .
CDR3nt: TGCAGTGCTAGAGATCCAGGGATTAGGGGAGCAGATACGCAGTATTTT
CDR3aa: CSARDPGIRGADTQYF

j_gene: TRBJ2-1
abundance: few
v_gene: TRBV6-6
d_gene: TRBD1
CDR3nt: TGTGCCAGCAGTTACACAAGGACAGGATCCTACAATGAGCAGTTCTTC
CDR3aa: CASSYTRTGSYNEQFF

j_gene: TRBJ2-7
abundance: .
v_gene: TRBV5-1
d_gene: .
CDR3nt: TGCGCCAGCAGCTTAGGCCAGAATACCTACGAGCAGTACTTC
CDR3aa: CASSLGQNTYEQYF

j_gene: TRBJ2-5
abundance: many
v_gene: TRBV28
d_gene: TRBD1
CDR3nt: TGTGCCAGCAGTCCCCAGACAGGGGGCCAAGAGACCCAGTACTTC
CDR3aa: CASSPQTGGQETQYF

j_gene: TRBJ2-3
abundance: .
v_gene: TRBV5-1
d_gene: .
CDR3nt: TGCGCCAGCATGTCCAGGGAGAGCACAGATACGCAGTATTTT
CDR3aa: CASMSRESTDTQYF

j_gene: TRBJ1-4
abundance: .
v_gene: TRBV6-1
d_gene: .
CDR3nt: TGTGCCAGCAGGCGAGGGACAATCACTAATGAAAAACTGTTTTTT
CDR3aa: CASRRGTITNEKLFF

j_gene: TRBJ1-2
abundance: few
v_gene: TRBV18
d_gene: .
CDR3nt: TGTGCCAGCTCAGGTCCGGGACCTAGGGATGGCTACACCTTC
CDR3aa: CASSGPGPRDGYTF

j_gene: TRBJ1-4
abundance: many
v_gene: TRBV3-1
d_gene: .
CDR3nt: TGTGCCAGCAGTCCCTGGGGTGGAGATGAAAAACTGTTTTTT
CDR3aa: CASSPWGGDEKLFF

j_gene: TRBJ2-7
abundance: many
v_gene: TRBV28
d_gene: .
CDR3nt: TGTGCCAGCAGTTCCCGACAGGGGGCGAGGCGGGAGGGGAGGTACGAGCAGTACTTC
CDR3aa: CASSSRQGARREGRYEQYF

j_gene: TRBJ2-1
abundance: many
v_gene: TRBV27
d_gene: TRBD2
CDR3nt: TGTGCCAGCAGTCTCCAACTAGCGGGAATCTACAATGAGCAGTTCTTC
CDR3aa: CASSLQLAGIYNEQFF

j_gene: TRBJ1-2
abundance: few
v_gene: TRBV30
d_gene: .
CDR3nt: TGTGCCTGGACTCAGGAGATTACCTATGGCTACACCTTC
CDR3aa: CAWTQEITYGYTF

j_gene: TRBJ1-5
abundance: .
v_gene: TRBV19
d_gene: TRBD1
CDR3nt: TGTGCCAGTAGTGTTCCGGGACAGTATCAGCCCCAGCATTTT
CDR3aa: CASSVPGQYQPQHF

j_gene: TRBJ1-5
abundance: .
v_gene: TRBV15
d_gene: .
CDR3nt: TGTGCCACCAGCAGAGGAACAGAAGGGAATCAGCCCCAGCATTTT
CDR3aa: CATSRGTEGNQPQHF

j_gene: TRBJ1-2
abundance: few
v_gene: TRBV29-1
d_gene: TRBD1
CDR3nt: TGCAGCGTTGAAGATCAGGGGGTTTTTTTGTATGGCTACACCTTC
CDR3aa: CSVEDQGVFLYGYTF

j_gene: TRBJ2-2
abundance: few
v_gene: TRBV2
d_gene: TRBD1
CDR3nt: TGTGCCAGCAGCGCGCAGGGGGACACCGGGGAGCTGTTTTTT
CDR3aa: CASSAQGDTGELFF

j_gene: TRBJ2-7
abundance: .
v_gene: TRBV7-2
d_gene: TRBD2
CDR3nt: TGTGCCAGCAGCTCTCTAGCGGGAGTTTACGAGCAGTACTTC
CDR3aa: CASSSLAGVYEQYF

j_gene: TRBJ2-2
abundance: many
v_gene: TRBV12-3/TRBV12-4
d_gene: TRBD2
CDR3nt: TGTGCCAGCAGTAGCGGGACCTCATATAACACCGGGGAGCTGTTTTTT
CDR3aa: CASSSGTSYNTGELFF

j_gene: TRBJ2-7
abundance: few
v_gene: TRBV7-2
d_gene: TRBD1
CDR3nt: TGTGCCAGCAGCGGACAGGGCAGGCACGAGCAGTACTTC
CDR3aa: CASSGQGRHEQYF

j_gene: TRBJ2-3
abundance: many
v_gene: TRBV24-1
d_gene: TRBD1
CDR3nt: TGTGCCACAAGTGGACAGGGAACAGATACGCAGTATTTT
CDR3aa: CATSGQGTDTQYF

j_gene: TRBJ2-2
abundance: .
v_gene: TRBV9
d_gene: .
CDR3nt: TGTGCCAGCAGCGTGGAAGGTTATGATTGGGGGAACACCGGGGAGCTGTTTTTT
CDR3aa: CASSVEGYDWGNTGELFF

j_gene: TRBJ2-1
abundance: .
v_gene: TRBV19
d_gene: TRBD2
CDR3nt: TGTGCCAGTAGTATAGTGTGGCTAGCGGGGGACAATGAGCAGTTCTTC
CDR3aa: CASSIVWLAGDNEQFF

j_gene: TRBJ2-5
abundance: .
v_gene: TRBV20-1
d_gene: TRBD2
CDR3nt: TGCAGTGCTAGAGTTACTAGCGGGAGGAATGGAGAGACCCAGTACTTC
CDR3aa: CSARVTSGRNGETQYF

j_gene: TRBJ1-1
abundance: many
v_gene: TRBV6-1
d_gene: TRBD1
CDR3nt: TGTGCCAGCTCTCCTAGCAGGGGGCGGACTGAAGCTTTCTTT
CDR3aa: CASSPSRGRTEAFF

j_gene: TRBJ1-2
abundance: .
v_gene: TRBV20-1
d_gene: .
CDR3nt: TGCAGTACGAGACGAGGTAGCACGGGATCCGCTGGCTACACCTTC
CDR3aa: CSTRRGSTGSAGYTF

j_gene: TRBJ1-5
abundance: many
v_gene: TRBV7-6
d_gene: .
CDR3nt: TGTGCCAGCAGCTTGGAATGGAATCAGCCCCAGCATTTT
CDR3aa: CASSLEWNQPQHF

j_gene: TRBJ2-7
abundance: .
v_gene: TRBV29-1
d_gene: .
CDR3nt: TGCAGCGTTGACGGGCCTCACTCCTACGAGCAGTACTTC
CDR3aa: CSVDGPHSYEQYF